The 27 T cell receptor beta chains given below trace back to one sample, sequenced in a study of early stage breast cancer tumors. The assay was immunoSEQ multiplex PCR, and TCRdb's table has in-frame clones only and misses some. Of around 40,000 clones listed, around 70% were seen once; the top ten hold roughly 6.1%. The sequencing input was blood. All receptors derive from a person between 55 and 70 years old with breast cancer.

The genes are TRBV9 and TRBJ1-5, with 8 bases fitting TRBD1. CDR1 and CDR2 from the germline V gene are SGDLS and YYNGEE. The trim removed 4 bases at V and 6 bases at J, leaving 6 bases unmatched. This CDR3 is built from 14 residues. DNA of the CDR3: TGTGCCAGCAGCCGCCAGGGGGCCGGTCAGCCCCAGCATTTT. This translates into CASSRQGAGQPQHF.

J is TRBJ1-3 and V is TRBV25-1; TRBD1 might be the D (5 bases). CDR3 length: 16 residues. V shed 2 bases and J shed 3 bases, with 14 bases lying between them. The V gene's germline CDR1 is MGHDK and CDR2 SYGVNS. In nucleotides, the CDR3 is TGTGCCAGCAGTGAAATGAGGGGCAGTCGTGGAAACACCATATATTTT. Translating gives CASSEMRGSRGNTIYF.

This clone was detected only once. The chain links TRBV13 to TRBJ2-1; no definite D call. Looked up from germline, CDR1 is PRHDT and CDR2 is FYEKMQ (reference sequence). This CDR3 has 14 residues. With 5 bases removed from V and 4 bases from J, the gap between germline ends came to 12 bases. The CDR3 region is CASSPRAAYNEQFF. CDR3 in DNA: TGTGCCAGCAGCCCCCGGGCCGCGTACAATGAGCAGTTCTTC. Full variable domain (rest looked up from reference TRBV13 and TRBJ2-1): AAGVIQSPRHLIKEKRETATLKCYPIPRHDTVYWYQQGPGQDPQFLISFYEKMQSDKGSIPDRFSAQQFSDYHSELNMSSLELGDSALYFCASSPRAAYNEQFFGPGTRLTVL.

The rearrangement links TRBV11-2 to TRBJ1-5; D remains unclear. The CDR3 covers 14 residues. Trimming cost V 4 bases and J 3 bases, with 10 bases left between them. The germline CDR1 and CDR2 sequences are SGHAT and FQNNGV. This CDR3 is CASSSAGPNQPQHF. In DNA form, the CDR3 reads TGTGCCAGCAGCTCAGCCGGCCCCAATCAGCCCCAGCATTTT.

For the CDR3, the DNA is TGTGCCAGCACCTCCGGGCTCCTGGGGTCCCCTCGCGGCTACACCTTC. Protein sequence: CASTSGLLGSPRGYTF. The chain links TRBV5-4 to TRBJ1-2; D not resolved. Trimming pared 6 bases from V and 8 bases from J, leaving 26 bases between. The CDR3 is 16 amino acids. Germline V gives CDR1 SGHNT, CDR2 YYREEE (reference sequence).

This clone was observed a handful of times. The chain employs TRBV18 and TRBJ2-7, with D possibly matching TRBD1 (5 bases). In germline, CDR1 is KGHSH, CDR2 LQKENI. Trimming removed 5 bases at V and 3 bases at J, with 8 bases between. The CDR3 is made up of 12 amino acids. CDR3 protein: CASSRQNYEQYF. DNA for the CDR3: TGTGCCAGCTCAAGACAGAACTACGAGCAGTACTTC. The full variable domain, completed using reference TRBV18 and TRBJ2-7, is NAGVMQNPRHLVRRRGQEARLRCSPMKGHSHVYWYRQLPEEGLKFMVYLQKENIIDESGMPKERFSAEFPKEGPSILRIQQVVRGDSAAYFCASSRQNYEQYFGPGTRLTVT.

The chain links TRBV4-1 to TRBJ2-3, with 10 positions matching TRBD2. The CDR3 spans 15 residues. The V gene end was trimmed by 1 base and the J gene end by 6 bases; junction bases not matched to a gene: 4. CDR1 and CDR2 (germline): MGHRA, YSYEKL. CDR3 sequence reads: CASSQVGTSVDTQYF. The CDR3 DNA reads TGCGCCAGCAGCCAAGTTGGGACTAGCGTGGATACGCAGTATTTT.

The CDR3 coding sequence is TGTGCCAGCAGCGTAGAGGGAACTGGACGAGGTACGCAGTATTTT. Its translation: CASSVEGTGRGTQYF. This sequence joins TRBV9 and TRBJ2-3; unclear D gene. Trimming cost V 0 bases and J 8 bases, with 16 bases left between them. Germline loops: CDR1 SGDLS, CDR2 YYNGEE. There are 15 residues in the CDR3.

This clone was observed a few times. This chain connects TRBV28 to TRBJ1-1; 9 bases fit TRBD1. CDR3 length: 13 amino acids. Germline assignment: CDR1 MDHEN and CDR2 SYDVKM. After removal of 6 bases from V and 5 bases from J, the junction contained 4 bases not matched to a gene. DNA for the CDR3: TGTGCCAGCAGCCGGGACAGGGTAACTGAAGCTTTCTTT. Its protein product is CASSRDRVTEAFF.

The CDR3 region is CASSRGGAEQYF. In nucleotides, the CDR3 is TGTGCCAGCAGCCGTGGGGGAGCCGAGCAGTACTTC. V and J are TRBV6-5 and TRBJ2-7; D is possibly TRBD1 or TRBD2 (5 bases each). Germline CDR1 MNHEY, CDR2 SVGAGI. The CDR3 consists of 12 residues. Trimming stripped 6 bases from V and 6 bases from J, with 12 bases between.

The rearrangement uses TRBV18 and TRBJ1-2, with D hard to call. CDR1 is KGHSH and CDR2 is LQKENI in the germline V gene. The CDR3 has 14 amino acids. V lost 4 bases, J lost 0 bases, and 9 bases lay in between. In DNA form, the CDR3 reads TGTGCCAGCTCACTCGACAAAGCTAACTATGGCTACACCTTC. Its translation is CASSLDKANYGYTF.

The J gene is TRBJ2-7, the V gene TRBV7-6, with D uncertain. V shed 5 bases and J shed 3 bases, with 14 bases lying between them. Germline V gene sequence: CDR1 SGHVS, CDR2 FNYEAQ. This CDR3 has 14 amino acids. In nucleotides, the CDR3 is TGTGCCAGCAGCCTCGCGTTCGGATTCTACGAGCAGTACTTC. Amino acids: CASSLAFGFYEQYF.

This chain's CDR3 is CASPTGTGRDPYEQYF. DNA for the CDR3: TGTGCCAGCCCGACAGGGACAGGGAGGGATCCCTACGAGCAGTACTTC. This chain joins TRBV21-1 and TRBJ2-7; the table calls TRBD1, which could not be checked here. TRBV21-1 constitutes a pseudogene. The CDR3 is 16 residues long.

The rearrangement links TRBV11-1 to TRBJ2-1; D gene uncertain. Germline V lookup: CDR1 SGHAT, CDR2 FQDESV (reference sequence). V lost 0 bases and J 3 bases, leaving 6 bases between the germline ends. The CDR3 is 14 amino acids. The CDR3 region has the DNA TGTGCCAGCAGCTTAGCCCCTAGCTACAATGAGCAGTTCTTC. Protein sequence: CASSLAPSYNEQFF.

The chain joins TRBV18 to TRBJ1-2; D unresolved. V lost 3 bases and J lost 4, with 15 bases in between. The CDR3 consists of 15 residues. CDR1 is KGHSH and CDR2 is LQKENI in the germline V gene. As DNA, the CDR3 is TGTGCCAGCTCACCCCTGGACGCCGGAGGCTATGGCTACACCTTC. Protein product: CASSPLDAGGYGYTF.

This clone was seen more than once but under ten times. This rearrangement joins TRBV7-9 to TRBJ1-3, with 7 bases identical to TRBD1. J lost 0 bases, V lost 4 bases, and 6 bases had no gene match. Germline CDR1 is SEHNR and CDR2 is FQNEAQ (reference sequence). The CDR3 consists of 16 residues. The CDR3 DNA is TGTGCCAGCAGCTCGGGACAGAGGATCTCTGGAAACACCATATATTTT. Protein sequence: CASSSGQRISGNTIYF.

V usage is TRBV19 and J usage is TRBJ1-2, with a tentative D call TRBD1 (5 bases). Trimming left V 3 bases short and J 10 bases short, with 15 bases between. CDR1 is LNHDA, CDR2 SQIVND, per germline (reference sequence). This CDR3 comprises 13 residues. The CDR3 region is CASSMGPGIDYTF. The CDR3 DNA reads TGTGCCAGTAGTATGGGACCGGGGATTGACTACACCTTC.

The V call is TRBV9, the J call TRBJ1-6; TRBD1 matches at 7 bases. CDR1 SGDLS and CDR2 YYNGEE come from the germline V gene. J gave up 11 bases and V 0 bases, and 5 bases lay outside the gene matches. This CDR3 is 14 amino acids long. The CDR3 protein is CASSVGQGSAPLHF. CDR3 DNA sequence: TGTGCCAGCAGCGTAGGACAGGGTTCGGCACCCCTCCACTTT.

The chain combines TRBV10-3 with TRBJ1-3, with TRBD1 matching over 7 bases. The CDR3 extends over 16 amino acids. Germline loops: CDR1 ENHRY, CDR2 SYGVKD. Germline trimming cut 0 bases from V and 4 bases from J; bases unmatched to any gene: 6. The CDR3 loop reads CAISESKGARGNTIYF. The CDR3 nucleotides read TGTGCCATCAGTGAGTCGAAGGGGGCGCGAGGAAACACCATATATTTT.

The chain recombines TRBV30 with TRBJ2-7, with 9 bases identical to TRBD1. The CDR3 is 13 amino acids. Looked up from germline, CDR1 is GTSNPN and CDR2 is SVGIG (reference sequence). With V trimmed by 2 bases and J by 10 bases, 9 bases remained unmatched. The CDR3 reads CAWSPGTGTRQYF. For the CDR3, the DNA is TGTGCCTGGAGTCCTGGGACAGGGACTCGACAGTACTTC.

CDR3 nucleotides: TGCGCCAGCAGCCAAGCGACAGGGAGCCCTGAAGCTTTCTTT. Protein sequence: CASSQATGSPEAFF. V is TRBV4-1 and J is TRBJ1-1; the match to TRBD1 covers 7 bases. CDR1 is MGHRA, CDR2 YSYEKL, per germline. The CDR3 contains 14 residues. J gave up 6 bases and V 1 base, and 5 bases lay outside the gene matches.

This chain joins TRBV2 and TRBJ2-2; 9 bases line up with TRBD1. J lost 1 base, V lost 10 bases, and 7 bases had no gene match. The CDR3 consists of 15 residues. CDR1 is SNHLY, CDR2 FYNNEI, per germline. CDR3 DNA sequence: TGTGCCACCGCGAAGGACAGGGGGAACACCGGGGAGCTGTTTTTT. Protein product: CATAKDRGNTGELFF. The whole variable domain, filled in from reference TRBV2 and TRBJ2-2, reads EPEVTQTPSHQVTQMGQEVILRCVPISNHLYFYWYRQILGQKVEFLVSFYNNEISEKSEIFDDQFSVERPDGSNFTLKIRSTKLEDSAMYFCATAKDRGNTGELFFGEGSRLTVL.

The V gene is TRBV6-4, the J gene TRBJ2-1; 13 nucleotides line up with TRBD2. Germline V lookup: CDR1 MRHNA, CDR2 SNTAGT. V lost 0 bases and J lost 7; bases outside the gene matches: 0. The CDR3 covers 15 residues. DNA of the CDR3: TGTGCCAGCAGTGACTCGGGACTAGCGGGAAATGAGCAGTTCTTC. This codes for CASSDSGLAGNEQFF.

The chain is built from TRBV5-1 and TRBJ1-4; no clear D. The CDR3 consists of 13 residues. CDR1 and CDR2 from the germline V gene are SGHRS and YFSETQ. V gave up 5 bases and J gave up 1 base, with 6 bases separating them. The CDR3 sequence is CASSWGTNEKLFF. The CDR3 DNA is TGCGCCAGCAGTTGGGGAACTAATGAAAAACTGTTTTTT.

DNA for the CDR3: TGCAGCGTTCTGGACAGGGGAAGCACAGATACGCAGTATTTT. Its protein product is CSVLDRGSTDTQYF. The chain links TRBV29-1 to TRBJ2-3, with TRBD1 identical over 9 bases. The CDR3 is 14 residues long. Germline assignment: CDR1 SQVTM and CDR2 ANQGSEA. After removal of 5 bases from V and 0 bases from J, the junction contained 3 bases not matched to a gene.

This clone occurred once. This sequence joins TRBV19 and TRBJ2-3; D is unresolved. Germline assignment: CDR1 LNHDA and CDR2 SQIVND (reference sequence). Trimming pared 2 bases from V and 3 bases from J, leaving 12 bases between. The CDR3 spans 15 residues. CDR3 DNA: TGTGCCAGTAGTATATCTGCGCACGCGACAGATACGCAGTATTTT. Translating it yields CASSISAHATDTQYF.

CDR3 amino acids: CASSSTGSGELFF. The CDR3 DNA follows: TGTGCCAGCTCATCGACAGGGTCCGGGGAGCTGTTTTTT. This chain links TRBV18 with TRBJ2-2, with 7 bases lining up with TRBD1. CDR1 and CDR2 from the germline V gene are KGHSH and LQKENI. This CDR3 contains 13 residues. J lost 6 bases, V lost 5 bases, and 3 bases had no gene match.